The 10 T cell receptor beta chains below come from one sample, sequenced in a study of blood T cell repertoires in COVID-19. This table comes from immunoSEQ multiplex PCR, and its TCRdb copy is limited to in-frame clones, with some not included. Of some 93,000 clones listed, about 86% are singletons. The sequencing sample was made of peripheral blood. The receptors come from a woman of 80 years or more with acute or convalescent COVID-19.

The chain recombines TRBV5-6 with TRBJ2-2, with 7 bases aligning to TRBD1. Losses at the gene ends were 3 bases for V and 3 bases for J; bases not matched to a gene: 11. Germline values: CDR1 SGHDT, CDR2 YYEEEE. The CDR3 consists of 17 residues. The CDR3 region is CASSYLPGQFYTGELFF. CDR3 nucleotides: TGTGCCAGCAGCTACCTCCCGGGACAGTTTTACACCGGGGAGCTGTTTTTT.

The CDR3 DNA follows: TGTGCCAGCAGTTTTCAGTTGTATTCACCCCTCCACTTT. Translation: CASSFQLYSPLHF. V and J are TRBV27 and TRBJ1-6, with unresolved D. The V end was cut by 3 bases, the J end by 8 bases, with 8 bases between. Germline V gene sequence: CDR1 MNHEY, CDR2 SMNVEV (reference sequence). This CDR3 is 13 amino acids long.

The table lists this clone with a count of one. The chain has TRBV5-3 and TRBJ1-2; 9 nucleotides match TRBD1. TRBV5-3 is recorded as an ORF, its role being uncertain. J was trimmed by 0 bases and V by 3 bases; bases with no gene match: 3. The CDR3 is 15 residues long. CDR3 nucleotide sequence: TGTGCCAGAAGCTACCGGACAGGGGCTAACTATGGCTACACCTTC. Its protein product is CARSYRTGANYGYTF.

This rearrangement joins TRBV28 to TRBJ2-7; possible D gene TRBD1, 5 bases. Trimming removed 5 bases from V and 2 bases from J, with 16 bases in between. This CDR3 has 15 residues. Germline V gene sequence: CDR1 MDHEN, CDR2 SYDVKM. The DNA for the CDR3 is TGTGCCAGCAGTCCTGACTTAGGCAGGGCCTACGAGCAGTACTTC. Translated: CASSPDLGRAYEQYF.

The chain joins TRBV20-1 to TRBJ2-1, with TRBD1 matching 10 bases. CDR1 is DFQATT and CDR2 is SNEGSKA in the germline V gene (reference sequence). V dropped 3 bases and J dropped 9; count of bases not matched to a gene: 11. This CDR3 has 15 amino acids. DNA for the CDR3: TGCAGTGCTAGTCCCGGGACAGGGGAGTTCGGTGAGCAGTTCTTC. Protein product: CSASPGTGEFGEQFF.

The J gene is TRBJ2-5, the V gene TRBV25-1, with D perhaps TRBD1 (5 bases). The germline CDR1 and CDR2 sequences are MGHDK and SYGVNS. V lost 3 bases, J lost 4 bases, and 9 bases lay in between. This CDR3 has 13 amino acids. CDR3 coding DNA: TGTGCCAGCAGTGATGAAGGGGCAGAGACCCAGTACTTC. This codes for CASSDEGAETQYF.

This clone is a singleton in its sample. The CDR3 DNA is TGCGCCAGCAGCATACGACAGGGGCGTACTAATTCACCCCTCCACTTT. Its protein is CASSIRQGRTNSPLHF. This chain connects TRBV4-1 to TRBJ1-6, with 8 bases identical to TRBD1. V lost 5 bases to trimming and J lost 6 bases; unmatched junction nucleotides: 9. The CDR3 loop spans 16 amino acids. Germline loops: CDR1 MGHRA, CDR2 YSYEKL.

The count of this clone is one. This chain links TRBV7-9 with TRBJ1-1; TRBD1 aligns across 7 bases. Losses at the gene ends were 4 bases for V and 6 bases for J; bases not matched to a gene: 2. Germline CDR1 SEHNR, CDR2 FQNEAQ (reference sequence). The CDR3 contains 12 residues. CDR3 in DNA: TGTGCCAGCAGCTCGACAGGGCCTGAAGCTTTCTTT. Encoded protein: CASSSTGPEAFF. The entire variable domain, with the rest obtained from reference TRBV7-9 and TRBJ1-1, is as follows: DTGVSQNPRHKITKRGQNVTFRCDPISEHNRLYWYRQTLGQGPEFLTYFQNEAQLEKSRLLSDRFSAERPKGSFSTLEIQRTEQGDSAMYLCASSSTGPEAFFGQGTRLTVV.

In this sample, this clone turned up a few times. The chain joins TRBV12-3 or TRBV12-4 to TRBJ1-1; D unresolved. V was pared by 1 base and J by 11 bases, with 14 bases between. The CDR3 has 13 amino acids. Here the CDR3 reads CASSLGKAPEAFF. CDR3 coding DNA: TGTGCCAGCAGTTTAGGGAAGGCCCCGGAGGCTTTCTTT.

The chain is built from TRBV7-2 and TRBJ2-1; TRBD1 is a possible D gene (6 bases). V was pared by 4 bases and J by 10 bases, with 14 bases between. Germline values: CDR1 SGHTA, CDR2 FQGNSA. The CDR3 runs 13 residues. The CDR3 sequence is CASSSSGEREQFF. The CDR3 DNA follows: TGTGCCAGCAGCTCCTCAGGGGAACGGGAGCAGTTCTTC.